This TCR beta chain originates from a study of cytomegalovirus exposure and HLA in healthy donors. Findings and limits, study-wide: Analyzed later, association rates of TCRs varied across HLA loci, with DRB1 most and HLA-C fewest.

Worth noting for this clone: Its antigen remains unidentified.

V was pared by 4 bases and J by 6 bases, with 6 bases of the junction left unmatched. CDR3 length: 13 residues. The germline V gene has CDR1 SQVTM and CDR2 ANQGSEA. The primer mix had 60 Vbeta and 13 Jbeta primers. The repertoire was sequenced with immunoSEQ multiplex PCR; TCRdb's copy has only in-frame clones and lacks some. The data contain tens of thousands of clones, around 79% of them singletons. The sample taken for sequencing was PBMCs. The clonotype was recovered from a man in his forties in good health and CMV-seronegative. The rearrangement links TRBV29-1 to TRBJ1-2, with 9 bases aligning to TRBD1. In DNA form, the CDR3 reads TGCAGCGTTGTGTTCGGACAGGGGAATGGCTACACCTTC. Translating gives CSVVFGQGNGYTF.